A single count supports the clone carrying this TCR beta chain. Its antigen is currently unknown. CDR3 length equals 13 residues. Germline assignment: CDR1 SQVTM and CDR2 ANQGSEA. Trimming took 2 bases from V and 7 from J; bases not matched to a gene: 5. These data are taken from a study of cytomegalovirus exposure and HLA in healthy donors. Findings of the study overall: The authors listed some 150 TCR beta chains as cytomegalovirus-associated. For cytomegalovirus status, the classifier reportedly gave diagnoses with high specificity and sensitivity. Most observed TCR sequences were rare, whereas some public TCRs were detected in many donors. In the roughly 130 validation repertoires, a later analysis found that first-cohort TCR clusters tended to co-occur.

The table came from immunoSEQ multiplex PCR; TCRdb's copy has only in-frame clones and leaves some out. The data show some 110,000 clones, 85% to 90% seen once. The J gene is TRBJ2-1, the V gene TRBV29-1, with TRBD1 matching over 7 bases. What was sequenced was PBMCs. The source of this sequence is a young woman in good health and CMV-seropositive. CDR3 DNA sequence: TGCAGCGTTGAAACAGGGGTCAGGAATGAGCAGTTCTTC. This translates into CSVETGVRNEQFF.